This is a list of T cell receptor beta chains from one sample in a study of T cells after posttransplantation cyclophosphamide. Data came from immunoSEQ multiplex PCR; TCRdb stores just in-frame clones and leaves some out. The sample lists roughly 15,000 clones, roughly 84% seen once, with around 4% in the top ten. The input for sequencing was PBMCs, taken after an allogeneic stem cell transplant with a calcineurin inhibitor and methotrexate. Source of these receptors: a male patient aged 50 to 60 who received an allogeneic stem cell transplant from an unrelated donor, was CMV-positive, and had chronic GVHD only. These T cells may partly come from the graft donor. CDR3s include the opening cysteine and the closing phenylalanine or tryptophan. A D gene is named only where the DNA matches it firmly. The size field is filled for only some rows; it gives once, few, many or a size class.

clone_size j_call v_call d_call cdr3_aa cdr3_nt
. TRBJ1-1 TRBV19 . CASSIRFSGTEAFF TGTGCCAGTAGTATACGGTTTTCTGGCACTGAAGCTTTCTTT
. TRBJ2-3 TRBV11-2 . CASTLYTDTQYF TGTGCCAGCACCTTATACACAGATACGCAGTATTTT
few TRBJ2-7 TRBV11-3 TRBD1 CASSAGTGFNYEQYF TGTGCCAGCAGCGCCGGGACAGGGTTCAACTACGAGCAGTACTTC
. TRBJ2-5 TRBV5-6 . CASSFAPGLVETQYF TGTGCCAGCAGCTTTGCTCCCGGACTCGTAGAGACCCAGTACTTC
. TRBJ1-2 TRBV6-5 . CASSEVGSNYGYTF TGTGCCAGCAGTGAAGTGGGCAGCAACTATGGCTACACCTTC
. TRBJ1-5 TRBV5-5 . CASSLQYSNQPQHF TGTGCCAGCAGCCTACAGTATAGCAATCAGCCCCAGCATTTT
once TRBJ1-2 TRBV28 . CASSFPPGANYGYTF TGTGCCAGCAGTTTCCCCCCAGGGGCTAACTATGGCTACACCTTC
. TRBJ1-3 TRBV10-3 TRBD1 CATRDSKDNTIYF TGTGCCACCCGGGACAGTAAGGACAACACCATATATTTT
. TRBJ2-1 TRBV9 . CASSVGDIDEQFF TGTGCCAGCAGCGTAGGAGATATCGATGAGCAGTTCTTC
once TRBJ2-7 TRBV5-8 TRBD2 CASSHSGGSPYEQYF TGTGCCAGCAGCCATAGCGGGGGTTCCCCCTACGAGCAGTACTTC
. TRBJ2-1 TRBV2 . CASSDSPNEQFF TGTGCCAGCAGTGATTCTCCGAATGAGCAGTTCTTC
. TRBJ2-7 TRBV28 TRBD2 CATGRGGRAYEQYF TGTGCCACGGGTCGGGGCGGGAGGGCCTACGAGCAGTACTTC
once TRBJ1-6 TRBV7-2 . CASSAERVLGSPLHF TGTGCCAGCAGCGCCGAGAGGGTTCTGGGTTCACCCCTCCACTTT